The 17 T cell receptor beta chains given below trace back to one sample, sequenced in a study of T-cell memory formation after mild COVID-19. TCRdb recomputed calls from the 5' RACE reads with MiXCR, one row per CDR3 protein. The sample lists approximately 500,000 distinct CDR3 sequences; 25% were seen once. The sequenced sample consisted of PBMCs or a T cell subset sorted from them (not recorded which). The origin of the receptors is an adult woman who had mild COVID-19 (a few samples of this study predate the infection). Cell type and time point are not known.

The chain uses TRBV3-1 and TRBJ1-1, with D perhaps matching TRBD1 (5 bases). CDR1 LGHDT and CDR2 YNNKEL come from the germline V gene (reference sequence). This CDR3 is built from 12 residues. The V gene lost 1 base and the J gene lost 9 bases, with 9 bases spanning the gap. The CDR3 DNA reads TGTGCCAGCAGCCAAGGGCAGGGACAAGCTTTCTTT. Its protein product is CASSQGQGQAFF.

The chain combines TRBV5-5 with TRBJ1-5; D not certain. CDR3 length equals 13 residues. Germline-derived CDR1 and CDR2 are SGHKS and YYEKEE (reference sequence). V lost 1 base and J 11 bases, leaving 13 bases between the germline ends. CDR3 coding DNA: TGTGCCAGCAGCTTGCATGGGGATGGAGCCCAGCATTTT. Translating it yields CASSLHGDGAQHF.

The chain has TRBV19 and TRBJ1-1, with 7 bases that match TRBD1. CDR3 length: 15 amino acids. Trimming removed 4 bases from V and 2 bases from J; junction bases left unmatched: 7. Germline V CDR1 and CDR2: LNHDA, SQIVND (reference sequence). CDR3 in DNA: TGTGCCAGTAGTACCCACAGGGGCGGCAACACTGAAGCTTTCTTT. Translating gives CASSTHRGGNTEAFF.

This clonotype has just a few counts. The rearrangement uses TRBV10-3 and TRBJ2-1, with a possible D match to TRBD2 (5 bases). The CDR3 contains 15 residues. Looked up from germline, CDR1 is ENHRY and CDR2 is SYGVKD. The V end was cut by 3 bases, the J end by 4 bases, with 13 bases between. The CDR3: CAISDPRTQYNEQFF. CDR3 sequence (DNA): TGTGCCATCAGTGATCCTAGGACTCAATACAATGAGCAGTTCTTC.

This clonotype came up a few times. The V gene is TRBV15, the J gene TRBJ2-7; the match to TRBD2 covers 8 bases. With V trimmed by 8 bases and J by 1 base, 7 bases remained unmatched. The CDR3 has 14 amino acids. Germline assignment: CDR1 LNHNV and CDR2 YYDKDF (reference sequence). The DNA of the CDR3 is TGTGCCACCCGCTTAACTAGCGGATCCTACGAGCAGTACTTC. Amino acids: CATRLTSGSYEQYF.

This clonotype was counted ten times or more. The genes are TRBV3-1 and TRBJ1-2; D is possibly TRBD1 (5 bases). The germline V and J ends were trimmed by 4 bases and 4 bases, with 16 bases remaining between them. Germline V gives CDR1 LGHDT, CDR2 YNNKEL (reference sequence). This CDR3 comprises 15 residues. The CDR3 DNA reads TGTGCCAGCAGCCCCGGCCCGGGGCAGGGCTATGGCTACACCTTC. Its protein is CASSPGPGQGYGYTF. Supplemented by reference TRBV3-1 and TRBJ1-2, the full variable domain reads DTAVSQTPKYLVTQMGNDKSIKCEQNLGHDTMYWYKQDSKKFLKIMFSYNNKELIINETVPNRFSPKSPDKAHLNLHINSLELGDSAVYFCASSPGPGQGYGYTFGSGTRLTVV.

The chain has TRBV27 and TRBJ1-2, with D possibly being TRBD1 (5 bases). The CDR3 is 15 amino acids. The V end was cut by 6 bases, the J end by 4 bases, with 18 bases between. From germline, CDR1 is MNHEY and CDR2 SMNVEV (reference sequence). CDR3 coding DNA: TGTGCCAGCAGCCAGCGGGGGGGATCTTTCTATGGCTACACCTTC. Its translation: CASSQRGGSFYGYTF.

The CDR3 DNA reads TGCAGCGTTCCGAAGGGCTGGGAGACCCAGTACTTC. Amino acids: CSVPKGWETQYF. The J gene is TRBJ2-5, the V gene TRBV29-1; D not certain. The V and J ends lost 5 bases and 5 bases respectively, with 12 bases between them. Looked up from germline, CDR1 is SQVTM and CDR2 is ANQGSEA. The CDR3 has 12 residues.

This clonotype has more than one count but fewer than ten. The chain combines TRBV5-1 with TRBJ2-1, with 10 bases that match TRBD1. Trimming at V came to 0 bases and at J to 8 bases, leaving 14 bases not matched to a gene. Per germline, CDR1 SGHRS and CDR2 YFSETQ. The CDR3 length is 18 residues. The CDR3 here is CASSLAGQGTIRAYEQFF. The DNA for the CDR3 is TGCGCCAGCAGCTTGGCGGGACAGGGGACGATTAGGGCTTATGAGCAGTTCTTC.

In its sample, this clonotype was seen many times. Compared with germline, one end of the junction differs, possibly owing to a read error. This chain links TRBV5-1 with TRBJ2-7; 8 bases match TRBD1. The CDR3 runs to 14 residues. Per the germline V gene, CDR1 is SGHRS and CDR2 is YFSETQ. CDR3 sequence (DNA): TGTGCCAGCAGCCCACGGCAGGGGGCTTACGAGCAGTACTTC. Amino acids: CASSPRQGAYEQYF.

This sequence joins TRBV6-2 or TRBV6-3 and TRBJ1-5; tentative D call: TRBD1 (5 bases). Germline values: CDR1 MNHEY, CDR2 SVGEGT. The CDR3 runs 15 residues. Deletions cut 2 bases from V and 0 bases from J, with 8 bases between. The CDR3 region has the DNA TGTGCCAGCAGTTACAGGGGTTATAGCAATCAGCCCCAGCATTTT. It encodes CASSYRGYSNQPQHF.

This clonotype has a count of ten or more. This sequence joins TRBV7-2 and TRBJ2-7; no reliable D call. This CDR3 comprises 12 residues. CDR1 is SGHTA, CDR2 FQGNSA, per germline. V was clipped by 6 bases and J by 4 bases, with 10 bases between them. DNA for the CDR3: TGTGCCAGCAGTTCTACAACGTACGAGCAGTACTTC. This codes for CASSSTTYEQYF.

A few counts support this clonotype. This sequence joins TRBV20-1 and TRBJ2-2, with D perhaps matching TRBD1 (5 bases). The germline V and J ends were trimmed by 5 bases and 0 bases, with 13 bases remaining between them. The CDR3 is 15 amino acids. From germline, CDR1 is DFQATT and CDR2 SNEGSKA (reference sequence). The CDR3 region is CSAEWTPTNTGELFF. The CDR3 nucleotides read TGCAGTGCTGAATGGACACCTACGAACACCGGGGAGCTGTTTTTT.

The V and J genes are TRBV15 and TRBJ2-7, with a possible D match to TRBD1 (5 bases). Per the germline V gene, CDR1 is LNHNV and CDR2 is YYDKDF (reference sequence). Trimming removed 0 bases at V and 0 bases at J, with 12 bases between. This CDR3 spans 16 amino acids. The CDR3 region is CATSRDIVGVSYEQYF. CDR3 bases: TGTGCCACCAGCAGAGATATTGTAGGGGTCTCCTACGAGCAGTACTTC.

This clonotype was seen only a few times. This chain uses TRBV9 with TRBJ2-6, with D possibly TRBD1 on 5 matching bases. The CDR3 runs to 17 residues. The ends were cut back, 1 base at V and 1 base at J, with 12 bases in the middle. Per germline, CDR1 SGDLS and CDR2 YYNGEE. The CDR3 DNA reads as TGTGCCAGCAGCGTAACAGGTTCGCAGTCTGGGGCCAACGTCCTGACTTTC. It codes for CASSVTGSQSGANVLTF.

This chain connects TRBV3-1 to TRBJ2-7, with D unclear. Germline CDR1 and CDR2: LGHDT and YNNKEL (reference sequence). The CDR3 consists of 15 residues. The ends were cut back, 4 bases at V and 6 bases at J, with 19 bases in the middle. DNA of the CDR3: TGTGCCAGCAGCCCCTGGGGTTCGGATAAGAGCGAGCAGTACTTC. This sequence encodes CASSPWGSDKSEQYF.

V is TRBV3-1 and J is TRBJ1-1; D is undetermined. The CDR3 extends over 14 amino acids. V lost 1 base and J 3 bases, leaving 9 bases between the germline ends. Germline lookup yields CDR1 LGHDT and CDR2 YNNKEL (reference sequence). The CDR3 nucleotides read TGTGCCAGCAGCCAAGGGATCCGGGACACTGAAGCTTTCTTT. This gives the protein CASSQGIRDTEAFF.